The present T cell receptor beta chain was sequenced within a study of blood T cell repertoires in COVID-19. As for the study in general: COVID-19 samples collected from the United States, Italy and Spain covered acute and convalescent phases.

Libraries were prepared by immunoSEQ multiplex PCR; TCRdb keeps only in-frame clonotypes and omits some of them. The table lists roughly 200,000 clones, 84% of them singletons, with roughly 18% in the top ten. The sequence came from a woman of 80 years or more with active or convalescent COVID-19. The sample consisted of peripheral blood.

DNA for the CDR3: TGTGCCATCAGAGGGGAAATGAACACTGAAGCTTTCTTT. Protein sequence: CAIRGEMNTEAFF. This sequence joins TRBV10-3 and TRBJ1-1; D is perhaps TRBD1 (5 bases). CDR1 and CDR2 from the germline V gene are ENHRY and SYGVKD. CDR3 length equals 13 residues. Trimming pared 6 bases from V and 0 bases from J, leaving 8 bases between.